This T cell receptor beta chain was sequenced in a study of beta chain features in type 1 diabetes. The sequenced template was cDNA made from the entire isolated RNA. The protocol was immunoSEQ multiplex PCR, while the TCRdb copy is restricted to in-frame clones and leaves out a portion. The sample yields approximately 120,000 clones, 40% seen once. General study results and limits: When VDJ junctions were examined, type 1 diabetes patients showed fewer insertions and more deletions.

This clone was counted many times. Its antigen remains unidentified. The authors took one heparinised blood draw, averaging roughly 120 mL, from each donor. Every sorted population was more than 95% pure. The CDR3 has 15 residues. The trim removed 5 bases at V and 6 bases at J, leaving 12 bases unmatched. The germline CDR1 and CDR2 sequences are SEHNR and FQNEAQ (reference sequence). The specimen sequenced was stem cell memory CD4+ T cells from blood. This sequence originates from a woman under 30 in good health. The chain carries TRBV7-9 and TRBJ1-1; 7 bases are shared with TRBD1. The CDR3 nucleotides read TGTGCCAGCAGCCAGGATGCAGGGGGGAATGCTGAAGCTTTCTTT. Translation: CASSQDAGGNAEAFF.